These 18 T cell receptor beta chains were all obtained from the same sample, sequenced in a study of T cell repertoires in cytomegalovirus infection. Antigens of these TCRs are unknown. TCRdb processed the reads anew with MiXCR; each CDR3 protein has one entry. The sample has approximately 76,000 distinct CDR3 sequences, around 25% seen once; the top ten hold 50%. The sample consisted of CD8+ T cells from cultured PBMCs, taken from culture after CMV antigen stimulation. The origin of the receptors is a human donor in good health (CMV status not recorded). Some clones in this sample may be carry-over from other donors' samples.

V gene TRBV5-6 combines with J gene TRBJ2-7; perhaps TRBD1 as D (5 bases). In germline, CDR1 is SGHDT, CDR2 YYEEEE. This CDR3 comprises 13 residues. Trimming pared 3 bases from V and 4 bases from J, leaving 11 bases between. In DNA, the CDR3 is TGTGCCAGCAGCTCCCGGCACAGGTACGAGCAGTACTTC. Protein product: CASSSRHRYEQYF.

The rearrangement uses TRBV7-6 and TRBJ2-5, with TRBD2 identical over 9 bases. There are 15 residues in the CDR3. With V trimmed by 5 bases and J by 5 bases, 9 bases remained unmatched. Germline-derived CDR1 and CDR2 are SGHVS and FNYEAQ. The CDR3 spells CASSPVRGGEETQYF. DNA of the CDR3: TGTGCCAGCAGCCCAGTGCGGGGGGGAGAGGAGACCCAGTACTTC.

This clonotype is a singleton in its sample. Here the CDR3 DNA reads TGTGCCAGCAGCTTGGATTGGCGGGGGTACGAGCAGTACTTC. Translated: CASSLDWRGYEQYF. The chain combines TRBV5-5 with TRBJ2-7; 7 positions match TRBD2. CDR1 and CDR2 (germline): SGHKS, YYEKEE (reference sequence). With 0 bases clipped from V and 4 bases from J, the junction kept 4 bases outside the gene matches. The CDR3 is 14 amino acids. The full variable domain, in which reference TRBV5-5 and TRBJ2-7 provide the parts outside the CDR3, is DAGVTQSPTHLIKTRGQQVTLRCSPISGHKSVSWYQQVLGQGPQFIFQYYEKEERGRGNFPDRFSARQFPNYSSELNVNALLLGDSALYLCASSLDWRGYEQYFGPGTRLTVT.

This clonotype occurred a few times. The genes are TRBV20-1 and TRBJ2-7; tentatively, D is TRBD2 (6 bases). The length of the CDR3 is 14 residues. V lost 2 bases and J 2 bases, leaving 13 bases between the germline ends. Germline CDR1 is DFQATT and CDR2 is SNEGSKA (reference sequence). DNA for the CDR3: TGCAGTGCTAGACCCGGGACTTCAACCTACGAGCAGTACTTC. Protein: CSARPGTSTYEQYF.

This clonotype was recorded at least ten times. This chain joins TRBV7-8 and TRBJ2-3; D is unclear. V was clipped by 4 bases and J by 4 bases, with 6 bases between them. The CDR3 totals 12 residues. Germline assignment: CDR1 SGHVS and CDR2 FQNEAQ. The CDR3 is CASSSSSDTQYF. The CDR3 coding sequence is TGTGCCAGCAGCTCCTCTTCAGATACGCAGTATTTT.

This clonotype has only a few counts. The genes are TRBV27 and TRBJ2-5; 8 bases are shared with TRBD2. Germline CDR1 reads MNHEY; CDR2 reads SMNVEV (reference sequence). V gave up 1 base and J gave up 4 bases; unmatched junction bases: 14. This CDR3 has 18 residues. The CDR3 sequence: CASSLLSGGTKNRETQYF. CDR3 coding DNA: TGTGCCAGCAGTTTATTATCGGGGGGGACTAAGAATCGAGAGACCCAGTACTTC.

The chain uses TRBV12-3 or TRBV12-4 and TRBJ2-7; D may be TRBD1 (5 bases). CDR3 length equals 13 residues. V shed 6 bases and J shed 3 bases, with 12 bases lying between them. The CDR3 DNA reads as TGTGCCAGCAGAGCCGGAACAGGCTACGAGCAGTACTTC. Protein product: CASRAGTGYEQYF.

The chain employs TRBV28 and TRBJ2-5; 10 bases align to TRBD2. The CDR3 sequence is 19 residues long. With V trimmed by 4 bases and J by 2 bases, 16 bases remained unmatched. The germline CDR1 and CDR2 sequences are MDHEN and SYDVKM. The CDR3 sequence: CASSSRPALAGTIQETQYF. CDR3 bases: TGTGCCAGCAGTTCAAGGCCGGCACTAGCGGGGACTATACAAGAGACCCAGTACTTC.

Many counts were recorded for this clonotype. V gene TRBV6-1 combines with J gene TRBJ2-1; the match to TRBD1 covers 10 bases. Looked up from germline, CDR1 is MNHNS and CDR2 is SASEGT. J was trimmed by 2 bases and V by 6 bases; bases with no gene match: 10. The CDR3 consists of 17 residues. The CDR3 is CASSSPRDRGPYNEQFF. CDR3 DNA: TGTGCCAGCAGCTCCCCCCGGGACAGGGGTCCCTACAATGAGCAGTTCTTC.

The rearrangement uses TRBV20-1 and TRBJ1-1; D call uncertain. The V gene lost 1 base and the J gene lost 11 bases, with 14 bases spanning the gap. Per germline, CDR1 DFQATT and CDR2 SNEGSKA (reference sequence). The CDR3 extends over 12 amino acids. The CDR3 is CSARGNSLGAFF. The DNA for the CDR3 is TGCAGTGCTAGAGGCAACAGTTTGGGTGCTTTCTTT.

This clonotype appeared a few times. This sequence joins TRBV7-9 and TRBJ1-4; the match to TRBD1 covers 7 bases. The CDR3 covers 13 residues. CDR1 SEHNR and CDR2 FQNEAQ come from the germline V gene (reference sequence). With 5 bases clipped from V and 6 bases from J, the junction kept 3 bases outside the gene matches. DNA for the CDR3: TGTGCCAGCAGCCCCCAGGGGGATGAAAAACTGTTTTTT. This translates into CASSPQGDEKLFF.

The chain couples TRBV24-1 to TRBJ2-3; TRBD2 is a possible D gene (6 bases). V lost 4 bases and J lost 4, with 26 bases in between. Germline CDR1 reads KGHDR; CDR2 reads SFDVKD. The CDR3 has 19 amino acids. CDR3 residues: CATSDPPWGLNLDPDTQYF. CDR3 bases: TGTGCCACCAGTGACCCCCCCTGGGGACTCAACCTCGATCCAGATACGCAGTATTTT.

This chain uses TRBV27 with TRBJ2-7; TRBD2 agrees at 8 bases. From germline, CDR1 is MNHEY and CDR2 SMNVEV (reference sequence). V lost 6 bases, J lost 5 bases, and 3 bases stayed unmatched. The CDR3 runs to 12 residues. CDR3 sequence reads: CASRGLDHEQYF. DNA for the CDR3: TGTGCCAGCAGGGGACTAGACCACGAGCAGTACTTC.

This clonotype was seen a handful of times. This chain connects TRBV14 to TRBJ1-1; TRBD1 is a possible D gene (5 bases). Germline lookup yields CDR1 SGHDN and CDR2 FVKESK. Trimming left V 1 base short and J 4 bases short, with 10 bases between. The CDR3 runs 14 residues. Here the CDR3 DNA reads TGTGCCAGCAGCCAAGCCCCCGGGGGCACTGAAGCTTTCTTT. It is translated as CASSQAPGGTEAFF.

This clonotype was observed a few times. The rearrangement joins TRBV5-6 to TRBJ1-4; 7 positions agree with TRBD1. The CDR3 is 14 amino acids. The V gene end was trimmed by 2 bases and the J gene end by 3 bases; junction bases not matched to a gene: 1. Germline V gene sequence: CDR1 SGHDT, CDR2 YYEEEE. Here the CDR3 reads CASSFGTANEKLFF. In DNA, the CDR3 is TGTGCCAGCAGCTTCGGGACAGCTAATGAAAAACTGTTTTTT.

This clonotype has at least ten counts. The limits of the CDR3 on the DNA are not certain, so only TCRdb's listed CDR3 is given. This chain uses TRBV7-5 with TRBJ2-7; no check of the table's D call, TRBD2, against the DNA was made. TRBV7-5 is listed as a pseudogene. Counting both end residues, the CDR3 totals 23 amino acids. Here the CDR3 reads CISVPEAPFSKRERLSSGYEQYF.

Note on this clonotype: One end of the junction fails to match germline, which may point to a read error. The rearrangement uses TRBV7-7 and TRBJ2-7; D may be TRBD1 (6 bases). The CDR3 is 13 residues long. Germline lookup yields CDR1 SSHAT and CDR2 FNYEAQ (reference sequence). CDR3 coding DNA: TGTGCTAGCAGCCACGCCAGGGGTTACGAGCAGTACTTC. This encodes CASSHARGYEQYF.

Only a few counts were recorded for this clonotype. The chain combines TRBV27 with TRBJ2-7; D may be TRBD2 (6 bases). Per the germline V gene, CDR1 is MNHEY and CDR2 is SMNVEV (reference sequence). V dropped 6 bases and J dropped 4 bases, with 13 bases sitting between them. This CDR3 has 13 amino acids. CDR3 in DNA: TGTGCCAGCAGCTACGGGGAGGAGTACGAGCAGTACTTC. This sequence encodes CASSYGEEYEQYF.